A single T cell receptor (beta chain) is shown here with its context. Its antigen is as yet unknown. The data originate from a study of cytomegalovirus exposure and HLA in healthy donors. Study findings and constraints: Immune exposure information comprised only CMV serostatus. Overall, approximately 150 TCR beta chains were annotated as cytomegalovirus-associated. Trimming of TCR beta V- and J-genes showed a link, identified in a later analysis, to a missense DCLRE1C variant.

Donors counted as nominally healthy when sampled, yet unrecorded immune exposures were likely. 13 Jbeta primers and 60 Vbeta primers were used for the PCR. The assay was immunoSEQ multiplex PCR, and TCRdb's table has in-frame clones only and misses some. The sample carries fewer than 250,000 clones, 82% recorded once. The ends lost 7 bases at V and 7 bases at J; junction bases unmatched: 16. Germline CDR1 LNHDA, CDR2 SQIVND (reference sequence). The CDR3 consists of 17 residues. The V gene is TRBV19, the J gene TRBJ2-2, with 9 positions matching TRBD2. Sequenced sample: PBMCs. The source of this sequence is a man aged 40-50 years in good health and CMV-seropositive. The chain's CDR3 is CASTPTGLAGTGGELFF. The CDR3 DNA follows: TGTGCCAGTACCCCAACAGGGCTAGCGGGAACCGGCGGGGAGCTGTTTTTT.